This passage covers 24 T cell receptor beta chains from one sample sequenced in a study of blood T cell repertoires in COVID-19. The table came from immunoSEQ multiplex PCR; TCRdb's copy has only in-frame clones and leaves some out. The sample records approximately 300,000 clones, around 86% being singletons. The sequenced material came from peripheral blood. Every receptor here comes from a woman in her forties or fifties with acute or convalescent COVID-19.

This chain links TRBV10-3 with TRBJ1-2, with 9 bases matching TRBD1. CDR1 is ENHRY, CDR2 SYGVKD, per germline. This CDR3 comprises 14 residues. V lost 8 bases, J lost 2 bases, and 6 bases stayed unmatched. The CDR3 DNA is TGTGCCATCGGGACAGGGAGGGGGAACTATGGCTACACCTTC. It specifies CAIGTGRGNYGYTF.

This clone was seen once. The chain uses TRBV5-4 and TRBJ2-7; D is possibly TRBD2 (6 bases). Looked up from germline, CDR1 is SGHNT and CDR2 is YYREEE (reference sequence). Trimming shortened V by 4 bases and J by 2 bases, and 19 bases separated the two germline ends. CDR3 size: 16 residues. DNA of the CDR3: TGTGCCAGCAGCACTGGCGGGGAAGAGGGAACCTACGAGCAGTACTTC. As protein: CASSTGGEEGTYEQYF.

This CDR3 reads CSVEVGYTEAFF. For the CDR3, the DNA is TGCAGCGTTGAAGTCGGTTACACTGAAGCTTTCTTT. This chain joins TRBV29-1 and TRBJ1-1; D remains unclear. The CDR3 spans 12 residues. Germline loops: CDR1 SQVTM, CDR2 ANQGSEA. V was clipped by 1 base and J by 3 bases, with 6 bases between them. The whole variable domain, remainder taken from reference TRBV29-1 and TRBJ1-1, is SAVISQKPSRDICQRGTSLTIQCQVDSQVTMMFWYRQQPGQSLTLIATANQGSEATYESGFVIDKFPISRPNLTFSTLTVSNMSPEDSSIYLCSVEVGYTEAFFGQGTRLTVV.

V usage is TRBV27 and J usage is TRBJ2-1, with D unclear. Trimming left V 2 bases short and J 2 bases short, with 4 bases between. The CDR3 covers 13 residues. Germline V gene data show CDR1 as MNHEY and CDR2 as SMNVEV (reference sequence). As DNA, the CDR3 is TGTGCCAGCAGTTTAATAACCTACAATGAGCAGTTCTTC. This encodes CASSLITYNEQFF.

The chain recombines TRBV19 with TRBJ1-5; no reliable D call. The CDR3 covers 14 residues. Germline CDR1 is LNHDA and CDR2 is SQIVND (reference sequence). V was cut by 1 base and J by 6 bases, with 10 bases left in between. The CDR3 loop is CASSIGHTGQPQHF. CDR3 nucleotides: TGTGCCAGTAGTATAGGACATACCGGTCAGCCCCAGCATTTT.

This chain links TRBV18 with TRBJ1-2; 9 nucleotides align to TRBD1. Germline V gene data show CDR1 as KGHSH and CDR2 as LQKENI. Trimming removed 4 bases from V and 6 bases from J; junction bases left unmatched: 3. CDR3 size: 13 residues. This CDR3 is CASSRGTGNGYTF. In nucleotides, the CDR3 is TGTGCCAGCTCACGAGGGACAGGGAATGGCTACACCTTC. Full variable domain (remainder filled in from reference TRBV18 and TRBJ1-2): NAGVMQNPRHLVRRRGQEARLRCSPMKGHSHVYWYRQLPEEGLKFMVYLQKENIIDESGMPKERFSAEFPKEGPSILRIQQVVRGDSAAYFCASSRGTGNGYTFGSGTRLTVV.

CDR3 bases: TGCAGTGCCTGGACAAGCTATGGCTACACCTTC. This sequence encodes CSAWTSYGYTF. The V and J genes are TRBV20-1 and TRBJ1-2, with D possibly matching TRBD1 (5 bases). The CDR3 consists of 11 residues. Germline values: CDR1 DFQATT, CDR2 SNEGSKA (reference sequence). V was trimmed by 6 bases and J by 4 bases, leaving 9 bases between them.

This clone was observed a few times. The rearrangement uses TRBV5-1 and TRBJ1-2, with D tentatively TRBD1 (6 bases). Trimming took off 2 bases at V and 4 bases at J, with 12 bases between the two ends. The germline gives CDR1 SGHRS, CDR2 YFSETQ. The CDR3 contains 14 residues. In DNA, the CDR3 is TGCGCCAGCAGCTTCTCCAGGGACACCTATGGCTACACCTTC. Translated: CASSFSRDTYGYTF.

The chain combines TRBV5-1 with TRBJ2-3; 8 positions agree with TRBD2. CDR3 size: 14 residues. The germline gives CDR1 SGHRS, CDR2 YFSETQ. The junction had 8 bases not matched to a gene; V was cut back by 8 bases and J by 3 bases. CDR3 DNA sequence: TGCGCCAGTGCACCAGCGGGAGAGACAGATACGCAGTATTTT. Its translation: CASAPAGETDTQYF.

The DNA for the CDR3 is TGTGCCAGCAGTTTAGTGGGGTCCGGGGACTATGGCTACACCTTC. The encoded protein is CASSLVGSGDYGYTF. This chain links TRBV27 with TRBJ1-2, with D uncertain. V lost 2 bases and J 3 bases, leaving 13 bases between the germline ends. The CDR3 has 15 amino acids. Germline CDR1 MNHEY, CDR2 SMNVEV (reference sequence).

The rearrangement links TRBV6-1 to TRBJ1-1; maybe TRBD1 (5 bases). CDR1 is MNHNS and CDR2 is SASEGT in the germline V gene. V lost 1 base to trimming and J lost 4 bases, with 19 bases between them. This CDR3 is built from 17 residues. The CDR3 loop reads CASSEGREEWWGTEAFF. The CDR3 DNA reads as TGTGCCAGCAGTGAAGGCAGGGAGGAGTGGTGGGGCACTGAAGCTTTCTTT.

This chain uses TRBV27 with TRBJ1-1; the match to TRBD1 covers 7 bases. After removal of 5 bases from V and 8 bases from J, the junction contained 17 bases not matched to a gene. Per germline, CDR1 MNHEY and CDR2 SMNVEV (reference sequence). The CDR3 is 16 amino acids. CDR3 sequence (DNA): TGTGCCAGCAGTACCAAGGGGGACAGACCCTTGAGAGAAGCTTTCTTT. Amino acids: CASSTKGDRPLREAFF.

The chain joins TRBV7-9 to TRBJ2-5, with D possibly matching TRBD1 (6 bases). The V and J ends lost 6 bases and 2 bases respectively, with 19 bases between them. This CDR3 is 16 amino acids long. Looked up from germline, CDR1 is SEHNR and CDR2 is FQNEAQ (reference sequence). The DNA of the CDR3 is TGTGCCAGCAGACCAGGGGAGAGACACTCTCAAGAGACCCAGTACTTC. Its translation is CASRPGERHSQETQYF.

This chain links TRBV5-1 with TRBJ2-7; tentative D call: TRBD1 (7 bases). CDR1 SGHRS and CDR2 YFSETQ come from the germline V gene. This CDR3 has 15 residues. V was clipped by 2 bases and J by 2 bases, with 14 bases between them. The CDR3 DNA sequence: TGCGCCAGCAGCTTCCCAGGGGGGAGGACCTACGAGCAGTACTTC. Its translation: CASSFPGGRTYEQYF.

The chain combines TRBV7-2 with TRBJ2-3, with unresolved D. Germline V gene data show CDR1 as SGHTA and CDR2 as FQGNSA. The V and J ends lost 2 bases and 3 bases respectively, with 6 bases between them. This CDR3 has 13 amino acids. The CDR3 protein is CASSLYGTDTQYF. The DNA of the CDR3 is TGTGCCAGCAGCTTATACGGTACAGATACGCAGTATTTT.

A few counts support this clone. V gene TRBV6-5 combines with J gene TRBJ1-1, with TRBD1 matching 8 bases. This CDR3 is built from 15 residues. Per germline, CDR1 MNHEY and CDR2 SVGAGI. V shed 6 bases and J 5 bases; nucleotides not matched to a gene: 11. The DNA of the CDR3 is TGTGCCAGCAGGGCGCAACAGGGGGAGTTTACTGAAGCTTTCTTT. As protein: CASRAQQGEFTEAFF.

This chain uses TRBV12-3 or TRBV12-4 with TRBJ2-1, with no clear D. The ends were cut back, 0 bases at V and 9 bases at J, with 3 bases in the middle. The CDR3 loop spans 11 amino acids. Here the CDR3 reads CASSLAGEQFF. CDR3 nucleotides: TGTGCCAGCAGTTTAGCCGGTGAGCAGTTCTTC.

The chain joins TRBV29-1 to TRBJ1-2; D gene ambiguous. Germline CDR1 reads SQVTM; CDR2 reads ANQGSEA. Trimming took 7 bases from V and 8 from J, leaving 17 bases between them. The CDR3 runs to 12 residues. CDR3 amino acids: CSGDQDSLGYTF. The DNA for the CDR3 is TGCAGCGGAGACCAGGATTCGTTGGGCTACACCTTC.

The chain joins TRBV4-3 to TRBJ2-7, with TRBD2 matching 11 bases. The V and J ends lost 1 base and 4 bases, in that order; junction bases with no gene match: 9. Germline CDR1 is LGHNA and CDR2 is YSLEER. The CDR3 loop spans 17 amino acids. The CDR3 DNA sequence: TGCGCCAGCAGCCAAGGTAGCGGGAGGGCCGTGGGTTACGAGCAGTACTTC. Protein: CASSQGSGRAVGYEQYF.

This chain joins TRBV9 and TRBJ2-2, with D perhaps matching TRBD2 (5 bases). This CDR3 has 16 amino acids. Germline CDR1 is SGDLS and CDR2 is YYNGEE. Trimming left V 2 bases short and J 3 bases short, with 14 bases between. The CDR3 nucleotides are TGTGCCAGCAGCGTGAGGGAGAAGGGTCACACCGGGGAGCTGTTTTTT. As protein: CASSVREKGHTGELFF.

This CDR3 reads CASSLAGVSASTIYF. In DNA form, the CDR3 reads TGCGCCAGCAGCTTGGCGGGTGTGTCAGCATCAACCATATATTTT. This chain uses TRBV5-1 with TRBJ1-3, with D hard to call. This CDR3 comprises 15 residues. Trimming took 0 bases from V and 10 from J, leaving 17 bases between them. Germline V gene lookup returns CDR1 SGHRS and CDR2 YFSETQ.

The chain's CDR3 is CASSLFQKNYGYTF. The CDR3 bases are TGTGCCAGCAGTTTATTTCAGAAAAACTATGGCTACACCTTC. The rearrangement joins TRBV28 to TRBJ1-2; D remains unclear. Per the germline V gene, CDR1 is MDHEN and CDR2 is SYDVKM. Between the trimmed V and J ends, which lost 1 base and 2 bases, there was a span of 8 bases. This CDR3 has 14 residues.

The chain recombines TRBV25-1 with TRBJ2-5; no definite D call. Trimming cost V 1 base and J 2 bases, with 11 bases left between them. Looked up from germline, CDR1 is MGHDK and CDR2 is SYGVNS. This CDR3 has 15 residues. CDR3 amino acids: CASSELGQDQETQYF. CDR3 bases: TGTGCCAGCAGTGAATTGGGTCAGGATCAAGAGACCCAGTACTTC.

A single count supports this clone. This rearrangement joins TRBV28 to TRBJ2-7, with 8 bases that match TRBD1. Germline CDR1 and CDR2: MDHEN and SYDVKM. The V and J ends lost 3 bases and 4 bases, in that order; junction bases with no gene match: 11. The CDR3 runs to 16 residues. The CDR3 DNA reads as TGTGCCAGCAGTTTCTGGGCGAGACAGGGGACGTACGAGCAGTACTTC. Translated: CASSFWARQGTYEQYF.